Following are 9 T cell receptor beta chains from one sample sequenced in a study of blood T cell repertoires in COVID-19. Here immunoSEQ multiplex PCR was the method, and the copy in TCRdb shows in-frame clones only, minus some. Here the sample spans about 330,000 clones, roughly 90% being singletons. Sequencing was done on a sample of PBMCs or T cells enriched from blood (not recorded which). The origin of the receptors is a young woman who had recovered from COVID-19.

Only one count was recorded for this clone. The chain employs TRBV11-1 and TRBJ2-7, with D unclear. The CDR3 sequence is 13 residues long. V was shortened by 0 bases and J by 6 bases, with 9 bases between the two germline ends. From germline, CDR1 is SGHAT and CDR2 FQDESV (reference sequence). DNA for the CDR3: TGTGCCAGCAGCTTAGCGCAGGCAAGCGAGCAGTACTTC. Protein sequence: CASSLAQASEQYF.

The chain uses TRBV2 and TRBJ1-6; perhaps TRBD1 as D (6 bases). Trimming left V 7 bases short and J 7 bases short, with 23 bases between. The CDR3 has 17 amino acids. Looked up from germline, CDR1 is SNHLY and CDR2 is FYNNEI. The CDR3 nucleotides are TGTGCCAGCACCTCTCGAACCCGGGGGGCGGTGAATTCACCCCTCCACTTT. This gives the protein CASTSRTRGAVNSPLHF.

The chain has TRBV6-6 and TRBJ1-2; D might be TRBD1 (5 bases). Germline CDR1 MNHNY, CDR2 SVGAGI (reference sequence). Between the trimmed V and J ends, which lost 7 bases and 8 bases, there was a span of 20 bases. The length of the CDR3 is 14 residues. The CDR3 DNA follows: TGTGCCAGCACCGCCGGGGGGGAGCGGGTGGGCTACACCTTC. Translated: CASTAGGERVGYTF.

The chain is built from TRBV5-1 and TRBJ2-2, with D perhaps matching TRBD1 (6 bases). V lost 1 base, J lost 6 bases, and 13 bases lay in between. Germline V CDR1 and CDR2: SGHRS, YFSETQ. The CDR3 spans 15 residues. Here the CDR3 reads CASSLRTAPAGELFF. The DNA for the CDR3 is TGCGCCAGCAGCTTGAGGACAGCCCCCGCCGGGGAGCTGTTTTTT.

V is TRBV9 and J is TRBJ2-3; D may be TRBD1 (6 bases). CDR1 is SGDLS, CDR2 YYNGEE, per germline. The V end was cut by 0 bases, the J end by 0 bases, with 14 bases between. The CDR3 length is 17 residues. The CDR3 DNA sequence: TGTGCCAGCAGCGTAGCCTCGGGACAAACTAGCACAGATACGCAGTATTTT. This encodes CASSVASGQTSTDTQYF.

V gene TRBV9 combines with J gene TRBJ2-1; 7 bases map to TRBD1. The CDR3 loop spans 16 amino acids. From germline, CDR1 is SGDLS and CDR2 YYNGEE. The V segment lost 2 bases and the J segment 4 bases; nucleotides outside the gene matches: 9. CDR3 region: CASSVEGAQTYNEQFF. The CDR3 DNA reads as TGTGCCAGCAGCGTTGAGGGGGCGCAAACTTACAATGAGCAGTTCTTC.

This clone occurred once. V is TRBV13 and J is TRBJ1-1; D possibly corresponds to TRBD1 (6 bases). From germline, CDR1 is PRHDT and CDR2 FYEKMQ (reference sequence). Trimming left V 5 bases short and J 6 bases short, with 13 bases between. The CDR3 loop spans 13 amino acids. The CDR3 nucleotides are TGTGCCAGCAGCAGTTTCGCAGGGGCTGAAGCTTTCTTT. As protein: CASSSFAGAEAFF. Together with reference TRBV13 and TRBJ1-1, the CDR3 gives the full variable domain: AAGVIQSPRHLIKEKRETATLKCYPIPRHDTVYWYQQGPGQDPQFLISFYEKMQSDKGSIPDRFSAQQFSDYHSELNMSSLELGDSALYFCASSSFAGAEAFFGQGTRLTVV.

Written as DNA, the CDR3 is TGTGCCAGCAGCTCGTCCGCGGGATTTCTAAGCGGGGAGCTGTTTTTT. Protein product: CASSSSAGFLSGELFF. The rearrangement uses TRBV7-6 and TRBJ2-2, with a tentative D call TRBD2 (6 bases). Germline assignment: CDR1 SGHVS and CDR2 FNYEAQ. Between the trimmed V and J ends, which lost 4 bases and 7 bases, there was a span of 19 bases. This CDR3 has 16 residues.

The gene calls are TRBV28 and TRBJ2-3; 7 bases map to TRBD1. The V gene end was trimmed by 7 bases and the J gene end by 5 bases; junction bases not matched to a gene: 9. Germline CDR1 reads MDHEN; CDR2 reads SYDVKM. The CDR3 is made up of 14 amino acids. This CDR3 reads CASTSRGFKDTQYF. CDR3 sequence (DNA): TGTGCCAGCACCTCCAGGGGGTTTAAAGATACGCAGTATTTT.